The entry below gives a single T cell receptor beta chain sequence along with its context. Antigen specificity is unknown. The data stem from a study of OX40 agonist ivuxolimab in advanced cancers. Study at large: A mean age of roughly 60 years, range about 23 to 90, was recorded, and approximately 79% were male. Findings and limits, study-wide: Expanded peripheral T cell antigen specificity was not determined.

The method was immunoSEQ multiplex PCR; TCRdb's version includes in-frame clones alone and lacks a portion of them. The sample carries about 91,000 clones, 87% recorded once. This TCR came from an adult with an advanced solid tumor such as melanoma, head and neck, liver or kidney cancer. Sequenced material: CD4+ or CD8+ T cells sorted from blood, taken in a trial of the OX40 agonist ivuxolimab.

The CDR3 loop is CASSRPQPWRETQYF. CDR3 DNA: TGTGCCAGCAGTCGCCCGCAACCTTGGCGAGAGACCCAGTACTTC. The chain combines TRBV6-5 with TRBJ2-5; D is unresolved. The length of the CDR3 is 15 residues. V lost 5 bases to trimming and J lost 4 bases, with 17 bases between them. Germline V CDR1 and CDR2: MNHEY, SVGAGI.